Following are 18 T cell receptor beta chains from one sample sequenced in a study of cytomegalovirus exposure and HLA in healthy donors. The PCR used 60 Vbeta and 13 Jbeta primers. Sequencing was performed with immunoSEQ multiplex PCR; in TCRdb, only in-frame clones are kept and a portion is missing. Of around 150,000 clones listed, more than 75% are singletons. What was sequenced was PBMCs. These receptors were obtained from a male donor in good health and CMV-seronegative.

Concerning this clone: Compared with germline, one end of the junction differs, possibly owing to a read error. The same CDR3 arises from other DNA sequences in this sample as well. The chain recombines TRBV6-5 with TRBJ1-3; D might be TRBD1 (5 bases). The CDR3 extends over 15 amino acids. From germline, CDR1 is MNHEY and CDR2 SVGAGI. The CDR3 nucleotides read TGTGCCAGCAGTCGGGGGACTCTTCCTGGGAACACCATATATTTT. This translates into CASSRGTLPGNTIYF.

V usage is TRBV2 and J usage is TRBJ1-5; TRBD1 matches at 9 bases. The germline gives CDR1 SNHLY, CDR2 FYNNEI. J lost 4 bases, V lost 8 bases, and 9 bases had no gene match. There are 15 residues in the CDR3. CDR3 amino acids: CASGRGTGRNQPQHF. CDR3 DNA sequence: TGTGCCAGCGGGCGGGGGACAGGGAGAAATCAGCCCCAGCATTTT.

CDR3 sequence (DNA): TGTGCCAGCAGTTACTTGGGGACAGTGAATTCACCCCTCCACTTT. This translates into CASSYLGTVNSPLHF. This rearrangement joins TRBV6-5 to TRBJ1-6; 7 bases line up with TRBD1. The CDR3 has 15 amino acids. The ends lost 1 base at V and 7 bases at J; junction bases unmatched: 4. The germline CDR1 and CDR2 sequences are MNHEY and SVGAGI.

On this clone itself: This same CDR3 is encoded by further DNA sequences in the sample. DNA for the CDR3: TGTGCCAGTAGTACGGACAGGGGTAATTCACCCCTCCACTTT. Translating gives CASSTDRGNSPLHF. The rearrangement joins TRBV19 to TRBJ1-6; 9 bases fit TRBD1. The J segment lost 6 bases and the V segment lost 4 bases, leaving 1 base of the junction unmatched. Germline V gene data show CDR1 as LNHDA and CDR2 as SQIVND (reference sequence). The CDR3 runs to 14 residues.

This sequence joins TRBV6-1 and TRBJ1-1; TRBD1 might be the D (6 bases). V was trimmed by 4 bases and J by 1 base, leaving 7 bases between them. This CDR3 comprises 13 residues. Per germline, CDR1 MNHNS and CDR2 SASEGT. CDR3 bases: TGTGCCAGCAGTGTGGACAGGAACACTGAAGCTTTCTTT. Its protein product is CASSVDRNTEAFF.

The V gene is TRBV2, the J gene TRBJ2-5, with D hard to call. Trimming left V 5 bases short and J 3 bases short, with 7 bases between. Germline loops: CDR1 SNHLY, CDR2 FYNNEI. The CDR3 runs to 12 residues. The CDR3 loop reads CASSLVEETQYF. Here the CDR3 DNA reads TGTGCCAGCAGTCTTGTAGAAGAGACCCAGTACTTC.

The chain carries TRBV16 and TRBJ1-4; no clear D gene. V was cut by 4 bases and J by 8 bases, with 8 bases left in between. Germline V gene data show CDR1 as KGHSY and CDR2 as FQNENV. The CDR3 runs 12 residues. The CDR3 region is CASSPRVEKLFF. The CDR3 nucleotides read TGTGCCAGCAGCCCACGAGTCGAAAAACTGTTTTTT.

This clone turned up a few times. The chain uses TRBV30 and TRBJ1-6; possibly TRBD1 for D (6 bases). The CDR3 sequence is 12 residues long. Germline V gene lookup returns CDR1 GTSNPN and CDR2 SVGIG (reference sequence). Between the trimmed V and J ends, which lost 8 bases and 10 bases, there was a span of 15 bases. CDR3 nucleotides: TGTGCCAGCCGGGACATTGGGTCACCCCTCCACTTT. It translates to CASRDIGSPLHF.

The chain uses TRBV4-3 and TRBJ2-3; D possibly corresponds to TRBD2 (6 bases). The V end was cut by 5 bases, the J end by 2 bases, with 20 bases between. This CDR3 is built from 17 residues. Germline V gives CDR1 LGHNA, CDR2 YSLEER. The CDR3 protein is CASSFGGGGPNTDTQYF. The CDR3 DNA reads as TGCGCCAGCAGCTTCGGGGGTGGCGGACCCAACACAGATACGCAGTATTTT.

The chain combines TRBV5-1 with TRBJ2-7; the D is unclear. Trimming shortened V by 0 bases and J by 2 bases, and 9 bases separated the two germline ends. The germline gives CDR1 SGHRS, CDR2 YFSETQ. This CDR3 is built from 14 residues. CDR3 coding DNA: TGCGCCAGCAGCTTGGGTAGAGAGGCCTACGAGCAGTACTTC. Translated, it gives CASSLGREAYEQYF.

This clone was seen a single time. The V gene is TRBV27, the J gene TRBJ1-1; D perhaps matches TRBD1 (5 bases). V lost 8 bases and J lost 7, with 11 bases in between. CDR1 and CDR2 from the germline V gene are MNHEY and SMNVEV (reference sequence). The CDR3 has 11 residues. For the CDR3, the DNA is TGTGCCAGCCCGGCGGGGGATGAAGCTTTCTTT. This gives the protein CASPAGDEAFF.

This chain joins TRBV10-2 and TRBJ1-5, with 8 nucleotides matching TRBD1. The CDR3 is 18 amino acids. Germline values: CDR1 WSHSY, CDR2 SAAADI. With V trimmed by 4 bases and J by 0 bases, 11 bases remained unmatched. In nucleotides, the CDR3 is TGCGCCAGCAGTGGGGGACAGGCCCTGCCTTATAGCAATCAGCCCCAGCATTTT. This encodes CASSGGQALPYSNQPQHF.

The rearrangement links TRBV30 to TRBJ2-3; tentative D call: TRBD2 (6 bases). The V end lost 2 bases, the J end lost 1 base, and 10 bases lay between the germline ends. CDR1 and CDR2 (germline): GTSNPN, SVGIG (reference sequence). The CDR3 is 14 amino acids. The CDR3 coding sequence is TGTGCCTGGAGTACTCGCGGGGGCACAGATACGCAGTATTTT. Translation: CAWSTRGGTDTQYF.

The rearrangement uses TRBV19 and TRBJ1-1; the D gene is possibly TRBD1 (6 bases). Germline CDR1 is LNHDA and CDR2 is SQIVND (reference sequence). This CDR3 contains 15 residues. Trimming stripped 5 bases from V and 3 bases from J, with 16 bases between. CDR3: CASSPGGGADTEAFF. CDR3 sequence (DNA): TGTGCCAGTAGTCCCGGGGGGGGCGCGGACACTGAAGCTTTCTTT.

The V call is TRBV7-9, the J call TRBJ1-1, with 8 bases that match TRBD1. CDR1 is SEHNR, CDR2 FQNEAQ, per germline (reference sequence). This CDR3 contains 14 residues. Germline trimming cut 7 bases from V and 1 base from J; bases unmatched to any gene: 5. Here the CDR3 reads CASTPGTGNTEAFF. The CDR3 DNA sequence: TGTGCCAGCACCCCCGGGACAGGGAACACTGAAGCTTTCTTT.

The V and J genes are TRBV19 and TRBJ2-3; D not resolved. The CDR3 totals 14 residues. CDR1 is LNHDA, CDR2 SQIVND, per germline (reference sequence). V shed 6 bases and J shed 5 bases, with 15 bases lying between them. The CDR3 sequence: CASSKELYVDTQYF. The DNA of the CDR3 is TGTGCCAGTAGCAAAGAACTCTACGTAGATACGCAGTATTTT.

The V gene is TRBV7-2, the J gene TRBJ2-5; D gene ambiguous. The germline V and J ends were trimmed by 2 bases and 2 bases, with 9 bases remaining between them. The CDR3 sequence is 14 residues long. Germline CDR1 SGHTA, CDR2 FQGNSA. This chain's CDR3 is CASSLFAIQETQYF. In nucleotides, the CDR3 is TGTGCCAGCAGCTTATTCGCGATACAAGAGACCCAGTACTTC.

The chain links TRBV19 to TRBJ1-1; 8 positions match TRBD1. J was trimmed by 1 base and V by 5 bases; bases with no gene match: 3. The CDR3 consists of 14 residues. Germline V lookup: CDR1 LNHDA, CDR2 SQIVND (reference sequence). The CDR3 sequence: CASSPGTGNTEAFF. The DNA for the CDR3 is TGTGCCAGTAGTCCCGGGACAGGGAACACTGAAGCTTTCTTT.